Listed below are T cell receptor beta chains from one sample, sequenced in a study of CXCR3-negative and CXCR3-positive naive CD8 T cells. TCRdb re-called the 5' RACE reads and shows each CDR3 protein once, DNA omitted. The sample includes about 120,000 distinct CDR3 sequences. What was sequenced was naive CXCR3+ CD8+ T cells from blood. All receptors derive from a human donor in good health. Some clones in this sample may be carry-over from other donors' samples. Each CDR3 is given with its conserved first and last residue. Fields, in order: J gene, V gene, CDR3 protein.

J: TRBJ2-1; V: TRBV28; CDR3: CASSFRPTSYNEQFF
J: TRBJ1-1; V: TRBV5-5; CDR3: CASSLAFLGGMTEAFF
J: TRBJ2-1; V: TRBV7-6; CDR3: CASSLASLAGGPFPNEQFF
J: TRBJ2-7; V: TRBV6-2/TRBV6-3; CDR3: CASSTRLDGYEQYF
J: TRBJ2-7; V: TRBV11-2; CDR3: CASSHGSAKTYEQYF
J: TRBJ2-1; V: TRBV7-9; CDR3: CASSLTGPSYNEQFF
J: TRBJ2-1; V: TRBV28; CDR3: CASSLMGQGDEQFF
J: TRBJ2-7; V: TRBV5-5; CDR3: CASSLWAGGSYEQYF
J: TRBJ1-1; V: TRBV7-9; CDR3: CASTSAGDAAEAFF
J: TRBJ1-2; V: TRBV7-9; CDR3: CASSLVGQNYGYTF
J: TRBJ1-1; V: TRBV7-9; CDR3: CASSPREGLLVEAFF
J: TRBJ2-5; V: TRBV7-9; CDR3: CASSKQNQETQYF
J: TRBJ1-1; V: TRBV20-1; CDR3: CSARGQGFEAFF
J: TRBJ1-3; V: TRBV4-3; CDR3: CASSQDRQGIGNTIYF
J: TRBJ2-2; V: TRBV6-5; CDR3: CASSIYSGQGAPGELFF
J: TRBJ2-5; V: TRBV7-9; CDR3: CASSFEGNETQYF
J: TRBJ2-1; V: TRBV29-1; CDR3: CSVDQVVGTGLYNEQFF
J: TRBJ1-5; V: TRBV7-8; CDR3: CSSSLAIIGAQHF
J: TRBJ1-2; V: TRBV6-2/TRBV6-3; CDR3: CASRTLLEDGYTF
J: TRBJ2-7; V: TRBV29-1; CDR3: CSVGGGLLEQYF
J: TRBJ1-2; V: TRBV12-3/TRBV12-4; CDR3: CASSPTGTGIYGYTF
J: TRBJ2-2; V: TRBV5-1; CDR3: CASSLVFTGELFF
J: TRBJ2-7; V: TRBV4-3; CDR3: CASSRGGPAGEQYF
J: TRBJ2-1; V: TRBV12-3/TRBV12-4; CDR3: CASSPRTSGSWDEQFF
J: TRBJ1-5; V: TRBV6-5; CDR3: CASRPVGQGWGDQPQHF
J: TRBJ1-1; V: TRBV27; CDR3: CASSWTLDTEAFF
J: TRBJ1-5; V: TRBV19; CDR3: CASSIDTQGSNQPQHF
J: TRBJ2-5; V: TRBV15; CDR3: CATSLMRGGETQYF
J: TRBJ2-2; V: TRBV20-1; CDR3: CSARDLGHYTGELFF
J: TRBJ2-7; V: TRBV6-5; CDR3: CASSRLGTTGDYYEQYF
J: TRBJ2-7; V: TRBV6-6; CDR3: CASSGMRSRVGPYEQYF
J: TRBJ2-2; V: TRBV24-1; CDR3: CATSETSGNTGELFF
J: TRBJ1-5; V: TRBV7-9; CDR3: CASSLVSGQGGQPQHF
J: TRBJ2-1; V: TRBV6-6; CDR3: CASSYSSLAGGRDPNEQFF
J: TRBJ2-1; V: TRBV6-2/TRBV6-3; CDR3: CASSGPGQSTYNEQFF
J: TRBJ1-2; V: TRBV15; CDR3: CATSDGTLHGYTF
J: TRBJ2-7; V: TRBV29-1; CDR3: CSAIRSGTYEQYF
J: TRBJ2-7; V: TRBV28; CDR3: CASSFSDGYEQYF
J: TRBJ2-1; V: TRBV7-8; CDR3: CASSLAGGPANEQFF
J: TRBJ1-4; V: TRBV2; CDR3: CASSETTATNEKLFF
J: TRBJ1-5; V: TRBV12-3/TRBV12-4; CDR3: CASSLVRDGNNQPQHF
J: TRBJ2-1; V: TRBV7-9; CDR3: CASSSASGTGVYNEQFF
J: TRBJ2-1; V: TRBV7-6; CDR3: CASSPEAGGRQFF
J: TRBJ2-4; V: TRBV7-9; CDR3: CASSLDGFGTPLPKNIQYF
J: TRBJ1-5; V: TRBV28; CDR3: CASSLTTGVGQPQHF
J: TRBJ2-1; V: TRBV15; CDR3: CATSRRGRGGSVEQFF
J: TRBJ2-4; V: TRBV5-1; CDR3: CANSPRTRKGPGGLVIQYF
J: TRBJ2-7; V: TRBV11-2; CDR3: CASSLVGEAYEQYF
J: TRBJ2-7; V: TRBV12-3/TRBV12-4; CDR3: CASSYTSYEQYF
J: TRBJ2-5; V: TRBV5-4; CDR3: CASSLGLEVWPQETQYF
J: TRBJ2-5; V: TRBV6-5; CDR3: CASSYSWGRETQYF